These 16 T cell receptor beta chains were all obtained from the same sample, sequenced in a study of human T cells and chemical hapten exposure (dated by TCRdb to the early 2020s). Libraries were made using RACE. The run used a NextSeq 500. TCRdb's own reprocessing of the public reads used fastp at Q25 and MiXCR and kept productive beta chains. Each CDR3 protein appears once, grouped with its most common genes and DNA. The sample table holds 180,000 or so distinct CDR3 sequences, of which under 25% were seen once. Approximately 6.7% of the sample is held by the ten biggest clonotypes. Read against the paper, the sample's time point label means: patch test 1, 2 weeks after DPC sensitization. The treatment or condition tag for this specimen amounts to: therapeutic diphenylcyclopropenone sensitization with weekly scalp DPC. Here the sequenced sample was whole blood, taken in connection with sensitization to the hapten diphenylcyclopropenone (DPC). The receptors shown here come from a woman in her 50s with alopecia areata. Some clones in this sample may be carry-over from other donors' samples.

CDR3 sequence: CASSERLAGETQYF. For the CDR3, the DNA is TGTGCCAGCAGTGAGAGACTAGCGGGAGAGACCCAGTACTTC. V gene TRBV2 combines with J gene TRBJ2-5; 10 bases match TRBD2. Losses at the gene ends were 3 bases for V and 4 bases for J; bases not matched to a gene: 2. Germline V gene lookup returns CDR1 SNHLY and CDR2 FYNNEI. This CDR3 spans 14 amino acids.

Ten or more counts support this clonotype. The chain couples TRBV20-1 to TRBJ2-5, with 8 nucleotides matching TRBD1. CDR3 length: 14 amino acids. The J segment lost 0 bases and the V segment lost 4 bases, leaving 4 bases of the junction unmatched. In germline, CDR1 is DFQATT, CDR2 SNEGSKA (reference sequence). The CDR3 here is CSAKDRAYQETQYF. The DNA of the CDR3 is TGCAGTGCTAAGGACAGGGCGTACCAAGAGACCCAGTACTTC.

This clonotype has just a few counts. This chain joins TRBV20-1 and TRBJ2-1; 7 bases line up with TRBD2. With 0 bases clipped from V and 4 bases from J, the junction kept 9 bases outside the gene matches. CDR1 is DFQATT and CDR2 is SNEGSKA in the germline V gene (reference sequence). The CDR3 covers 16 residues. CDR3 sequence: CSARDLWRERYNEQFF. The CDR3 nucleotides read TGCAGTGCTAGAGATCTATGGCGGGAGAGGTACAATGAGCAGTTCTTC.

This chain links TRBV7-9 with TRBJ1-1, with TRBD1 as a possible D gene (6 bases). From germline, CDR1 is SEHNR and CDR2 FQNEAQ (reference sequence). Trimming left V 1 base short and J 4 bases short, with 13 bases between. This CDR3 contains 15 residues. CDR3: CASSLVSGGRTEAFF. DNA for the CDR3: TGTGCCAGCAGCTTAGTATCTGGGGGGCGCACTGAAGCTTTCTTT.

This clonotype appeared many times. The V and J genes are TRBV6-5 and TRBJ2-2; maybe TRBD1 (6 bases). This CDR3 is 14 amino acids long. Trimming removed 5 bases at V and 3 bases at J, with 10 bases between. Germline lookup yields CDR1 MNHEY and CDR2 SVGAGI. The CDR3 nucleotides read TGTGCCAGCAGTCCTGGGGGCGACACCGGGGAGCTGTTTTTT. Its protein product is CASSPGGDTGELFF.

Of note for this clonotype: The junction does not match germline at one end; this may be a read error. The rearrangement links TRBV3-1 to TRBJ2-3; D might be TRBD2 (6 bases). There are 15 residues in the CDR3. CDR1 and CDR2 (germline): LGHDT, YNNKEL (reference sequence). The CDR3 loop reads CASSHHGSQADAQYF. For the CDR3, the DNA is TGTGCCAGCAGCCATCACGGGAGTCAAGCAGATGCGCAGTATTTT.

Only a few counts were recorded for this clonotype. The chain has TRBV10-2 and TRBJ2-7; possibly TRBD2 for D (6 bases). The germline gives CDR1 WSHSY, CDR2 SAAADI. CDR3 length: 13 residues. The V gene lost 3 bases and the J gene lost 7 bases, with 13 bases spanning the gap. CDR3 bases: TGCGCCAGCAGTGAATCGGATGCGGGGGAGCAGTACTTC. Protein product: CASSESDAGEQYF.

This clonotype has at least ten counts. CDR3 DNA sequence: TGCAGCGTTCAGGGAGGGCAGATCCTCTCCTACGAGCAGTACTTC. Translation gives CSVQGGQILSYEQYF. V is TRBV29-1 and J is TRBJ2-7; 7 nucleotides line up with TRBD2. Trimming removed 5 bases from V and 0 bases from J; junction bases left unmatched: 10. The germline CDR1 and CDR2 sequences are SQVTM and ANQGSEA. The CDR3 has 15 residues.

The chain employs TRBV12-3 or TRBV12-4 and TRBJ2-5; D might be TRBD2 (5 bases). V lost 5 bases to trimming and J lost 5 bases, with 12 bases between them. The CDR3 sequence is 13 residues long. CDR3 protein: CASSLRDWETQYF. The CDR3 nucleotides read TGTGCCAGCAGTCTGAGGGATTGGGAGACCCAGTACTTC.

As DNA, the CDR3 is TGCAGTGCTAGAGGTTTCCCCCGGAACACTGAAGCTTTCTTT. Translated, it gives CSARGFPRNTEAFF. The chain links TRBV20-1 to TRBJ1-1; D gene uncertain. Germline V CDR1 and CDR2: DFQATT, SNEGSKA (reference sequence). The CDR3 spans 14 residues. The ends were cut back, 1 base at V and 1 base at J, with 10 bases in the middle.

The rearrangement links TRBV7-9 to TRBJ1-1, with D perhaps matching TRBD1 (5 bases). Trimming took 2 bases from V and 6 from J, leaving 10 bases between them. The CDR3 contains 13 residues. Germline CDR1 SEHNR, CDR2 FQNEAQ (reference sequence). The CDR3 DNA sequence: TGTGCCAGCAGCTTAAGGCAGGGAGCTGAAGCTTTCTTT. This sequence encodes CASSLRQGAEAFF.

In this sample, this clonotype turned up a few times. The J gene is TRBJ2-7, the V gene TRBV12-3 or TRBV12-4; D might be TRBD1 or TRBD2, each matching 6 bases. The CDR3 totals 13 residues. Trimming cost V 3 bases and J 7 bases, with 13 bases left between them. For the CDR3, the DNA is TGTGCCAGCAGTTTCGTAGGGGGGCGAGAGCAGTACTTC. This sequence encodes CASSFVGGREQYF.

The J gene is TRBJ1-2, the V gene TRBV6-5; no definite D call. This CDR3 is built from 15 residues. CDR1 and CDR2 from the germline V gene are MNHEY and SVGAGI. V lost 6 bases and J lost 4, with 18 bases in between. CDR3 region: CASRVDSVSFYGYTF. The CDR3 region has the DNA TGTGCCAGCAGGGTCGATTCGGTTTCGTTCTATGGCTACACCTTC.

The rearrangement links TRBV7-9 to TRBJ2-5; the D gene is possibly TRBD2 (6 bases). V lost 3 bases and J 5 bases, leaving 10 bases between the germline ends. The germline CDR1 and CDR2 sequences are SEHNR and FQNEAQ (reference sequence). CDR3 length equals 13 residues. The CDR3 spells CASSLTRLETQYF. In DNA form, the CDR3 reads TGTGCCAGCAGCTTGACTAGATTGGAGACCCAGTACTTC.

This clonotype occurred a few times. The chain joins TRBV5-1 to TRBJ2-7; no firm D call. The CDR3 runs 13 residues. Germline CDR1 SGHRS, CDR2 YFSETQ. V was shortened by 1 base and J by 5 bases, with 10 bases between the two germline ends. Here the CDR3 reads CASSLNGFDEQYF. CDR3 bases: TGCGCCAGCAGCTTGAACGGGTTTGACGAGCAGTACTTC.

This clonotype was counted between two and nine times. This chain links TRBV10-3 with TRBJ2-7; the D gene could be TRBD1 or TRBD2 (6 bases each). CDR3 size: 13 residues. With 7 bases removed from V and 0 bases from J, the gap between germline ends came to 10 bases. Germline values: CDR1 ENHRY, CDR2 SYGVKD. The CDR3 sequence: CAIKEGGSYEQYF. The DNA of the CDR3 is TGTGCCATCAAGGAGGGGGGCTCCTACGAGCAGTACTTC.